The clone carrying this T cell receptor (beta chain) occurred once. The data derive from a study of control samples from healthy donors and cancer patients. This CDR3 spans 16 amino acids. V lost 2 bases and J 4 bases, leaving 17 bases between the germline ends. From germline, CDR1 is SEHNR and CDR2 FQNEAQ (reference sequence). Method: immunoSEQ multiplex PCR; TCRdb's copy keeps in-frame clones and lacks some. The sample lists 150,000 to 200,000 clones; about 90% were seen once. This chain joins TRBV7-9 and TRBJ2-5, with D perhaps TRBD2 (7 bases). The source material was blood. The origin of this receptor is a woman in her twenties or thirties in good health. The chain's CDR3 is CASSLRLAKGGETQYF. CDR3 bases: TGTGCCAGCAGCTTAAGACTAGCTAAGGGGGGAGAGACCCAGTACTTC.